This TCR beta chain was identified during a study of cytomegalovirus exposure and HLA in healthy donors. A multiplex PCR was run with 60 Vbeta primers and 13 Jbeta primers. Sequencing was performed with immunoSEQ multiplex PCR; in TCRdb, only in-frame clones are kept and a portion is missing. The sample lists some 180,000 clones, about 80% occurring once. This CDR3 contains 13 residues. The V gene end was trimmed by 4 bases and the J gene end by 4 bases; junction bases not matched to a gene: 3. Germline V gene sequence: CDR1 SGHRS, CDR2 YFSETQ. Study-level points and caveats: Later analysis reportedly placed an Asian-associated ancestry cluster below the roughly 640-donor mean in N-insertions. The classifier reportedly diagnosed cytomegalovirus status with high specificity and sensitivity.

Only one count was recorded for this clone. The antigen remains undetermined. V and J are TRBV5-1 and TRBJ2-3; 7 bases are a match to TRBD2. Sequenced: PBMCs. The sequence derives from a middle-aged man in good health and CMV-seronegative. The CDR3 DNA reads as TGCGCCAGCAGCCCGGGAGGAGCAGATACGCAGTATTTT. This gives the protein CASSPGGADTQYF.